Below are 7 T cell receptor beta chains sequenced from a single sample in a study of beta chain features in type 1 diabetes. Regarding the study as a whole: All four CD4+ subsets from Type 1 diabetes patients carried moderately but significantly shorter TCRB CDR3s.

These receptors are not linked to any known antigen. The authors reverse transcribed all of the isolated RNA, so sequencing captured expressed TCRB transcripts. Here immunoSEQ multiplex PCR was the method, and the copy in TCRdb shows in-frame clones only, minus some. The sample holds roughly 700,000 clones, over 10% seen once. The sequencing input was naive CD4+ T cells from blood. Receptor source: a man aged 18 to 29 with type 1 diabetes.

This clone occurred a few times. In nucleotides, the CDR3 is TGTGCCTGGAGTCAATGGGCAGGGACCCAAGAGACCCAGTACTTC. Translating gives CAWSQWAGTQETQYF. The V gene is TRBV30, the J gene TRBJ2-5; D is tentatively TRBD1 or TRBD2 (5 bases each). Germline CDR1 GTSNPN, CDR2 SVGIG (reference sequence). The length of the CDR3 is 15 residues. Trimming pared 2 bases from V and 1 base from J, leaving 14 bases between.

The chain recombines TRBV19 with TRBJ1-5; 12 nucleotides match TRBD1. Losses at the gene ends were 2 bases for V and 7 bases for J; bases not matched to a gene: 6. The CDR3 covers 16 residues. CDR1 and CDR2 from the germline V gene are LNHDA and SQIVND (reference sequence). CDR3 amino acids: CASSIPGQGAWQPQHF. The CDR3, as DNA: TGTGCCAGTAGTATACCGGGACAGGGGGCTTGGCAGCCCCAGCATTTT.

V usage is TRBV18 and J usage is TRBJ2-5, with D maybe TRBD2 (5 bases). The CDR3 is 15 residues long. Looked up from germline, CDR1 is KGHSH and CDR2 is LQKENI. The V end lost 2 bases, the J end lost 4 bases, and 14 bases lay between the germline ends. The CDR3 loop reads CASSPYEVAGETQYF. The CDR3 DNA follows: TGTGCCAGCTCACCATACGAGGTCGCGGGAGAGACCCAGTACTTC.

V is TRBV30 and J is TRBJ1-1, with 9 bases identical to TRBD1. Germline CDR1 is GTSNPN and CDR2 is SVGIG (reference sequence). This CDR3 region has 14 residues. The trim removed 3 bases at V and 3 bases at J, leaving 5 bases unmatched. As DNA, the CDR3 is TGTGCCTGGAGCCCCGGGACAGGGCACACTGAAGCTTTCTTT. It translates to CAWSPGTGHTEAFF.

The gene calls are TRBV6-5 and TRBJ1-2; D may be TRBD1 (5 bases). The V end lost 2 bases, the J end lost 4 bases, and 11 bases lay between the germline ends. The germline V gene encodes CDR1 MNHEY and CDR2 SVGAGI. The CDR3 totals 14 residues. The CDR3 loop is CASSYVGLGYGYTF. The CDR3 coding sequence is TGTGCCAGCAGTTACGTGGGGCTCGGCTATGGCTACACCTTC.

The gene calls are TRBV5-4 and TRBJ1-1; the D gene is possibly TRBD1 (5 bases). V was cut by 3 bases and J by 1 base, with 16 bases left in between. This CDR3 spans 16 amino acids. Looked up from germline, CDR1 is SGHNT and CDR2 is YYREEE (reference sequence). CDR3: CASSSLWGRKNTEAFF. CDR3 nucleotides: TGTGCCAGCAGCTCCCTGTGGGGCCGCAAGAACACTGAAGCTTTCTTT.

This chain uses TRBV25-1 with TRBJ2-3; 8 bases fit TRBD2. With V trimmed by 3 bases and J by 5 bases, 7 bases remained unmatched. The CDR3 consists of 15 residues. The V gene's germline CDR1 is MGHDK and CDR2 SYGVNS. CDR3 amino acids: CASSESGGRGDTQYF. For the CDR3, the DNA is TGTGCCAGCAGTGAGAGCGGGGGTCGGGGAGATACGCAGTATTTT.